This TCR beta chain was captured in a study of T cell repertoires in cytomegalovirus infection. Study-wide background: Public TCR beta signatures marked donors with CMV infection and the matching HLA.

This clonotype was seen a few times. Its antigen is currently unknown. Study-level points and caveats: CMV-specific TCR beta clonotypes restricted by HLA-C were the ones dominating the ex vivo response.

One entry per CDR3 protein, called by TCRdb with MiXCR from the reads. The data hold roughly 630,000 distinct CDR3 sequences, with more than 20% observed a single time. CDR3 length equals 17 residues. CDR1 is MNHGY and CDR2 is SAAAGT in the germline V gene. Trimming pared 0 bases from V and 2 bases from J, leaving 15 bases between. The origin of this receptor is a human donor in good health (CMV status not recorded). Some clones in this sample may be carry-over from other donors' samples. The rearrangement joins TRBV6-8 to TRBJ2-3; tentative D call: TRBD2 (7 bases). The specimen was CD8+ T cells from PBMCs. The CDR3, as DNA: TGTGCCAGCAGTTACTCATCAGAAGGGGGGGCCACAGATACGCAGTATTTT. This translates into CASSYSSEGGATDTQYF.